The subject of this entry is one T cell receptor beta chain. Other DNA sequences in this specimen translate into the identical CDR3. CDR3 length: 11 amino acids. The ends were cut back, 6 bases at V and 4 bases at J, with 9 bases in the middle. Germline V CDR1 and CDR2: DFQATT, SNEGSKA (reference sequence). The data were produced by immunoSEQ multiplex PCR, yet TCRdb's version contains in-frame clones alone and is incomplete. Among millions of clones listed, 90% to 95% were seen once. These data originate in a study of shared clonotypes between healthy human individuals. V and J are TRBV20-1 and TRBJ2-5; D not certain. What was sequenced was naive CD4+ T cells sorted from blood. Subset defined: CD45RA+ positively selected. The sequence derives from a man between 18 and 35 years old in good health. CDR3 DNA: TGCAGTGCAACGGGTACAGAGACCCAGTACTTC. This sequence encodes CSATGTETQYF.